This passage covers 11 T cell receptor beta chains from one sample sequenced in a study of T cells in Graves' hyperthyroidism and ophthalmopathy. RNA transcripts yielded amplified TCR beta CDR3 regions. Primed by the HTBI set, a first-round RT-PCR was run on the TCR CDR3. MiXCR, applied by TCRdb to the multiplex PCR reads, yields one record per CDR3 protein. The profile shows about 640,000 distinct CDR3 sequences, roughly 45% of them singletons. The specimen sequenced was peripheral blood or thyroid tissue (not recorded which). These receptor sequences come from an adult man with Graves' disease, either hyperthyroidism or ophthalmopathy (not recorded which).

This clonotype is deemed hyperexpanded. This sequence joins TRBV7-8 and TRBJ1-6; D not certain. Trimming took off 0 bases at V and 7 bases at J, with 4 bases between the two ends. Germline-derived CDR1 and CDR2 are SGHVS and FQNEAQ. This CDR3 is 13 amino acids long. This chain's CDR3 is CASSLAPNSPLHF. The CDR3 nucleotides read TGTGCCAGCAGCTTAGCGCCGAATTCACCCCTCCACTTT.

The sample holds many counts of this clonotype. The chain has TRBV7-9 and TRBJ1-3, with D tentatively TRBD1 (5 bases). CDR1 and CDR2 from the germline V gene are SEHNR and FQNEAQ (reference sequence). The CDR3 has 15 residues. V was shortened by 6 bases and J by 2 bases, with 14 bases between the two germline ends. The CDR3 DNA sequence: TGTGCCAGCAGAGCTGCCCCAGGGACTGGAAACACCATATATTTT. The encoded protein is CASRAAPGTGNTIYF. The variable domain in full, completed from reference TRBV7-9 and TRBJ1-3, reads DTGVSQNPRHKITKRGQNVTFRCDPISEHNRLYWYRQTLGQGPEFLTYFQNEAQLEKSRLLSDRFSAERPKGSFSTLEIQRTEQGDSAMYLCASRAAPGTGNTIYFGEGSWLTVV.

V and J are TRBV14 and TRBJ1-6; tentatively, D is TRBD1 (5 bases). Trimming cost V 4 bases and J 14 bases, with 18 bases left between them. Germline values: CDR1 SGHDN, CDR2 FVKESK. CDR3 length: 14 amino acids. CDR3 nucleotides: TGTGCCAGCAGCCCCAGTGGGGGGAGGTCGGCCCTCCACTTT. Residues: CASSPSGGRSALHF.

The rearrangement links TRBV10-3 to TRBJ1-5; 11 bases are shared with TRBD1. The length of the CDR3 is 15 residues. Germline V CDR1 and CDR2: ENHRY, SYGVKD. Trimming took 6 bases from V and 0 from J; bases not matched to a gene: 1. The CDR3 coding sequence is TGTGCCATCAGCGGGACAGGGGGTAGCAATCAGCCCCAGCATTTT. Amino acids: CAISGTGGSNQPQHF.

The chain is built from TRBV5-4 and TRBJ2-5; D tentatively reads TRBD1 or TRBD2 (6 bases each). The CDR3 runs to 15 residues. V was trimmed by 4 bases and J by 4 bases, leaving 17 bases between them. In germline, CDR1 is SGHNT, CDR2 YYREEE (reference sequence). The CDR3 region has the DNA TGTGCCAGCAGCCCGAGCCCCGGGGGCGTAGAGACCCAGTACTTC. Its translation: CASSPSPGGVETQYF. The whole variable domain, remainder taken from reference TRBV5-4 and TRBJ2-5, is ETGVTQSPTHLIKTRGQQVTLRCSSQSGHNTVSWYQQALGQGPQFIFQYYREEENGRGNFPPRFSGLQFPNYSSELNVNALELDDSALYLCASSPSPGGVETQYFGPGTRLLVL.

The chain joins TRBV24-1 to TRBJ2-2, with no clear D. Per the germline V gene, CDR1 is KGHDR and CDR2 is SFDVKD. V was clipped by 3 bases and J by 7 bases, with 2 bases between them. CDR3 size: 11 residues. CDR3 DNA: TGTGCCACCAGTGATGTCGGGGAGCTGTTTTTT. This encodes CATSDVGELFF.

This clonotype was counted ten times or more. The genes are TRBV9 and TRBJ2-5, with 9 bases lining up with TRBD1. CDR1 is SGDLS, CDR2 YYNGEE, per germline. V trimming: 3 bases; J trimming: 5 bases; junction bases outside the gene matches: 5. The CDR3 consists of 14 residues. The CDR3 DNA sequence: TGTGCCAGCAGCGGCAAGACAGGGGGGGAGACCCAGTACTTC. Translating gives CASSGKTGGETQYF.

The chain joins TRBV7-9 to TRBJ1-2; D unresolved. The CDR3 is made up of 14 amino acids. Germline CDR1 is SEHNR and CDR2 is FQNEAQ (reference sequence). The V and J ends lost 5 bases and 3 bases respectively, with 13 bases between them. The CDR3 loop is CASSQDRAYYGYTF. The CDR3 DNA follows: TGTGCCAGCAGCCAAGATAGGGCATACTATGGCTACACCTTC.

V and J are TRBV19 and TRBJ1-4; D gene ambiguous. The length of the CDR3 is 16 residues. Trimming removed 3 bases from V and 0 bases from J, with 11 bases in between. CDR1 is LNHDA and CDR2 is SQIVND in the germline V gene (reference sequence). CDR3 sequence: CASSILSGATNEKLFF. Here the CDR3 DNA reads TGTGCCAGTAGTATTCTGTCGGGAGCAACTAATGAAAAACTGTTTTTT.

With respect to this clonotype: The junction does not match germline at one end; this may be a read error. CDR3 region: CARSLVSESEAFF. The CDR3 coding sequence is TGCGCCCGCAGCTTGGTCTCGGAGTCTGAAGCTTTCTTT. The rearrangement uses TRBV5-1 and TRBJ1-1, with unresolved D. CDR3 length equals 13 residues. The germline gives CDR1 SGHRS, CDR2 YFSETQ.

The chain is built from TRBV6-6 and TRBJ1-2, with D maybe TRBD1 (5 bases). The CDR3 covers 13 residues. From germline, CDR1 is MNHNY and CDR2 SVGAGI (reference sequence). The V end lost 5 bases, the J end lost 6 bases, and 13 bases lay between the germline ends. The CDR3 sequence: CASSEGPRDGYTF. DNA of the CDR3: TGTGCCAGCAGTGAAGGACCCAGGGATGGCTACACCTTC.